This TCR beta chain was recorded in a study of yellow fever vaccine responses in identical twins. TCRdb fed the RT-PCR reads into MiXCR, producing one record per CDR3 protein. The data hold roughly 4,700 distinct CDR3 sequences, with roughly 85% observed a single time. Per the germline V gene, CDR1 is SQVTM and CDR2 is ANQGSEA. The CDR3 sequence is 11 residues long. V was cut by 6 bases and J by 3 bases, with 6 bases left in between. This sequence originates from a woman aged 18-35 years who received the yellow fever vaccine. The sample in question was T cells from blood (PBMCs), unsorted or a sorted subset (not recorded which), obtained before or after yellow fever vaccination (not recorded which). The rearrangement uses TRBV29-1 and TRBJ1-3; no clear D. CDR3 sequence (DNA): TGCAGCGTGTACAGTGGAAACACCATATATTTT. It is translated as CSVYSGNTIYF.